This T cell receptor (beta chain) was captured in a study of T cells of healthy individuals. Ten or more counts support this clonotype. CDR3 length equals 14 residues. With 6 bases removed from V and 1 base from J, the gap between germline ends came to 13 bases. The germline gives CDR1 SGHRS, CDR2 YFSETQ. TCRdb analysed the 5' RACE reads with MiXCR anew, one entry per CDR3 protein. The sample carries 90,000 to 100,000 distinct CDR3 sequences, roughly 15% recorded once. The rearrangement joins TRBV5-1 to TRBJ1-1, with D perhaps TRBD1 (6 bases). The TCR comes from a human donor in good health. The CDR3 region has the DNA TGCGCCAGCACACAGGGATCCTCGAACACTGAAGCTTTCTTT. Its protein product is CASTQGSSNTEAFF.